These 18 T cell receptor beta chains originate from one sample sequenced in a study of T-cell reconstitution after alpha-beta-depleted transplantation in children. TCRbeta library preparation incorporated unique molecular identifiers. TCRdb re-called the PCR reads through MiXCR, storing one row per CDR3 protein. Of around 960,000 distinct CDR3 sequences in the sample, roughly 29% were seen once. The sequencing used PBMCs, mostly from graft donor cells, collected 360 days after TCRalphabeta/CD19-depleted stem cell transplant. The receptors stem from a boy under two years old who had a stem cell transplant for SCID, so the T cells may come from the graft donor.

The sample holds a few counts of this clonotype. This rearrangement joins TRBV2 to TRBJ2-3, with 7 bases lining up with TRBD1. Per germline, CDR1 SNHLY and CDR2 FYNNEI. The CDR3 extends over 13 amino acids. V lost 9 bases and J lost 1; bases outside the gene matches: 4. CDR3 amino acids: CARGDRGTDTQYF. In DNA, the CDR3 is TGTGCCAGGGGGGACAGAGGCACAGATACGCAGTATTTT. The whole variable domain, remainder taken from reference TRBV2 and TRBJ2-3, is EPEVTQTPSHQVTQMGQEVILRCVPISNHLYFYWYRQILGQKVEFLVSFYNNEISEKSEIFDDQFSVERPDGSNFTLKIRSTKLEDSAMYFCARGDRGTDTQYFGPGTRLTVL.

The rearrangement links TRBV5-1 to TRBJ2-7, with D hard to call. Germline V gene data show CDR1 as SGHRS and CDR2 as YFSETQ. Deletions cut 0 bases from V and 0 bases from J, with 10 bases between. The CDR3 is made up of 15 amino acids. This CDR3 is CASSLGFGPSYEQYF. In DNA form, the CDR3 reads TGCGCCAGCAGCTTGGGCTTCGGCCCCTCCTACGAGCAGTACTTC.

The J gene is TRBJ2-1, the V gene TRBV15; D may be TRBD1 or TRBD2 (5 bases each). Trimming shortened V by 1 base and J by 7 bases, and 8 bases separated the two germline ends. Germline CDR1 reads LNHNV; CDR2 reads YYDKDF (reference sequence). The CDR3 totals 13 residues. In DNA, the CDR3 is TGTGCCACCAGCAGAGGTGAGGGGAATGAGCAGTTCTTC. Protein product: CATSRGEGNEQFF.

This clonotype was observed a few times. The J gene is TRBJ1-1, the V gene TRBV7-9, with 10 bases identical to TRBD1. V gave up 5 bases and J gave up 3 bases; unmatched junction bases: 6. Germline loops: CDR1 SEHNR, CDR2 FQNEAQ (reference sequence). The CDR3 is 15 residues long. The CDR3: CASSPLGTGDTEAFF. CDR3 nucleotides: TGTGCCAGCAGCCCCCTCGGGACAGGGGACACTGAAGCTTTCTTT.

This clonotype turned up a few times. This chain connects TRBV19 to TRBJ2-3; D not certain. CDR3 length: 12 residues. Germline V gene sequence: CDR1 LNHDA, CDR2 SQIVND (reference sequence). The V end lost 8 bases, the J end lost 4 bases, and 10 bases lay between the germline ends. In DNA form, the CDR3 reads TGTGCCAGTTCCGCTGGGGCAGATACGCAGTATTTT. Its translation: CASSAGADTQYF.

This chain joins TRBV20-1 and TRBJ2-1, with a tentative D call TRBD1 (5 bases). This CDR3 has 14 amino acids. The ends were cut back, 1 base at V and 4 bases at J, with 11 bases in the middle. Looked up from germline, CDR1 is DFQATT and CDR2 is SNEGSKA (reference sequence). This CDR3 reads CSARVPGQYNEQFF. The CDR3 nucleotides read TGCAGTGCTAGAGTACCCGGACAATACAATGAGCAGTTCTTC.

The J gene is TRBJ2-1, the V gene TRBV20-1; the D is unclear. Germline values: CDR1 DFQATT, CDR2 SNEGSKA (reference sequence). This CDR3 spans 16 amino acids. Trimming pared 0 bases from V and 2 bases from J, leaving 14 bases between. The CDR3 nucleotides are TGCAGTGCTAGAGACCCCCTCCGTGGACCCTACAATGAGCAGTTCTTC. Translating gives CSARDPLRGPYNEQFF.

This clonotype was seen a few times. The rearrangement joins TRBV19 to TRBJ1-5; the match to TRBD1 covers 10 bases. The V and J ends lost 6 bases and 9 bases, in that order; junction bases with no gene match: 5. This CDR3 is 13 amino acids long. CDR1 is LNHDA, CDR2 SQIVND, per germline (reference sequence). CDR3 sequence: CASRRDRGRPQHF. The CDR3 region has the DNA TGTGCCAGTAGGCGGGACAGGGGTCGGCCCCAGCATTTT.

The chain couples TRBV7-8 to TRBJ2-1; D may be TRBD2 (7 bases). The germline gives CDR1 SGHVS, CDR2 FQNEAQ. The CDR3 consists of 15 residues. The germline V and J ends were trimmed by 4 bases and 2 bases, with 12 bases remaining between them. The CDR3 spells CASSWGGPPYNEQFF. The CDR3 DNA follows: TGTGCCAGCAGCTGGGGGGGGCCCCCCTACAATGAGCAGTTCTTC.

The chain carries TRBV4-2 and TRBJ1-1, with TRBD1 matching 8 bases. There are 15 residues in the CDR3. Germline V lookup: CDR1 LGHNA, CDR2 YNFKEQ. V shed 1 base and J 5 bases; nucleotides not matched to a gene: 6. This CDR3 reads CASSQGQGMYTEAFF. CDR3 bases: TGTGCCAGCAGCCAAGGACAGGGGATGTATACTGAAGCTTTCTTT.

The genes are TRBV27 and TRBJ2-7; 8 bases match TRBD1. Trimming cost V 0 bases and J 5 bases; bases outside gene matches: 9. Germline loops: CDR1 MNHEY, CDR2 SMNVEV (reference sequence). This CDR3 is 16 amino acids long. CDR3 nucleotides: TGTGCCAGCAGTTTATCGCAGGGGGCAATTGGCAACGAGCAGTACTTC. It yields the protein CASSLSQGAIGNEQYF.

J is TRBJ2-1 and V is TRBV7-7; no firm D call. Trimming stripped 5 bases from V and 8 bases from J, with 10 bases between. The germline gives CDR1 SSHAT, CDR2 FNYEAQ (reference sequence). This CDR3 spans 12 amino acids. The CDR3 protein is CASSPNTYEQFF. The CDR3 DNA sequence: TGTGCCAGCAGCCCAAACACCTATGAGCAGTTCTTC.

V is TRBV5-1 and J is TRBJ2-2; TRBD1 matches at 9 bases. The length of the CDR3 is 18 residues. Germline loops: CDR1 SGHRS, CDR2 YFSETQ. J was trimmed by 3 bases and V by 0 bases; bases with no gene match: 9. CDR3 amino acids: CASSLVNRGREDTGELFF. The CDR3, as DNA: TGCGCCAGCAGCTTGGTTAACAGGGGGCGCGAAGACACCGGGGAGCTGTTTTTT.

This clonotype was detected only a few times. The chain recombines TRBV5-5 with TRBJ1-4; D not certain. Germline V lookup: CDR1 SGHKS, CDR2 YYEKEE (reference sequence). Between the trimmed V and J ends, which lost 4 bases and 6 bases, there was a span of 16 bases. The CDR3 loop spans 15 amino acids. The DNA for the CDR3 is TGTGCCAGCAGCAACAATGTAGTGACTTATGAAAAACTGTTTTTT. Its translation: CASSNNVVTYEKLFF.

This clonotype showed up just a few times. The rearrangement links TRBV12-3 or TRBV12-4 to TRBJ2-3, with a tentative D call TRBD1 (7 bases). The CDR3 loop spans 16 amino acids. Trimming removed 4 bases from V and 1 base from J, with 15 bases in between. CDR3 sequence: CASSSRQGGGTDTQYF. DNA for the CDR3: TGTGCCAGCAGTTCGCGACAGGGAGGAGGCACAGATACGCAGTATTTT.

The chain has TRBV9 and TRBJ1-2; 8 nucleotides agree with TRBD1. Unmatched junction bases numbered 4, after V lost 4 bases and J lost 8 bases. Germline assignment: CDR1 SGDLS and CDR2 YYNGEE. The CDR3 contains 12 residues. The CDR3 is CASSKGQGGYTF. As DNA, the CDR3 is TGTGCCAGCAGCAAAGGACAGGGAGGCTACACCTTC.

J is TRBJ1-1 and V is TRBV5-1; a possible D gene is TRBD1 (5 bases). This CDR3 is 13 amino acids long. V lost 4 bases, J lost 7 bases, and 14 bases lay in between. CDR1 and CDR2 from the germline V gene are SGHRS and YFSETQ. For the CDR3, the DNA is TGCGCCAGCAGCCGCGCGGGGCAGGATGAAGCTTTCTTT. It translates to CASSRAGQDEAFF.

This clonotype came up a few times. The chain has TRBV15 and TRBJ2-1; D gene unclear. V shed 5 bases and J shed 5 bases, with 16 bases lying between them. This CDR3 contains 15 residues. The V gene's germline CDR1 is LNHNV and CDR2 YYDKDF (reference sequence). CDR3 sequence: CATSFSAILHNEQFF. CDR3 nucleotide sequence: TGTGCCACCAGCTTCTCGGCTATACTACACAATGAGCAGTTCTTC.